A single sample is the source of the 15 T cell receptor beta chains below, sequenced in a study of T cells after yellow fever vaccination. TCRdb called the 5' RACE reads again in MiXCR, with one record for every CDR3 protein. The repertoire consists of under 350,000 distinct CDR3 sequences, with roughly 4.3% occurring once and the leading ten covering around 25%. The source material was PBMCs, sampled 5 days after the yellow fever booster vaccination. The receptors were gathered from a man between 18 and 35 years old who received the YFV17D yellow fever vaccine.

Only a few counts were recorded for this clonotype. The chain couples TRBV7-7 to TRBJ2-1; 8 bases are shared with TRBD2. V lost 1 base to trimming and J lost 4 bases; unmatched junction nucleotides: 3. Germline CDR1 reads SSHAT; CDR2 reads FNYEAQ (reference sequence). The CDR3 length is 15 residues. In nucleotides, the CDR3 is TGTGCCAGCAGCTTAGAAGCGGGGGCGTACAATGAGCAGTTCTTC. Residues: CASSLEAGAYNEQFF.

CDR3 residues: CASSASTGNYGYTF. For the CDR3, the DNA is TGCGCCAGCAGCGCGTCGACAGGGAACTATGGCTACACCTTC. The chain recombines TRBV5-1 with TRBJ1-2; 7 bases are shared with TRBD1. V was clipped by 4 bases and J by 2 bases; unmatched bases: 5. This CDR3 has 14 residues. CDR1 and CDR2 (germline): SGHRS, YFSETQ.

The CDR3 DNA sequence: TGTGCCAGCAGCGGAGGGGGTTTGCGGCCCCAGCATTTT. It specifies CASSGGGLRPQHF. The chain recombines TRBV7-2 with TRBJ1-5, with D perhaps matching TRBD1 (6 bases). CDR1 and CDR2 (germline): SGHTA, FQGNSA. V was cut by 5 bases and J by 9 bases, with 14 bases left in between. The CDR3 has 13 residues.

The chain has TRBV4-1 and TRBJ1-4; perhaps TRBD1 as D (6 bases). V dropped 2 bases and J dropped 0 bases, with 25 bases sitting between them. The CDR3 covers 21 residues. Germline V gene data show CDR1 as MGHRA and CDR2 as YSYEKL. CDR3 in DNA: TGCGCCAGCAGCCAATTAGGTTTGCTTCGAGGACAGAGACCAACTAATGAAAAACTGTTTTTT. This codes for CASSQLGLLRGQRPTNEKLFF.

The V call is TRBV21-1, the J call TRBJ1-1. TRBV21-1 is recorded as a pseudogene. The length of the CDR3 is 15 residues. The chain's CDR3 is CASSKEKGPWTEAFF. CDR3 DNA sequence: TGTGCCAGCAGCAAAGAGAAGGGTCCGTGGACTGAAGCTTTCTTT.

This clonotype was counted many times. The chain recombines TRBV28 with TRBJ2-4; 8 nucleotides align to TRBD1. There are 17 residues in the CDR3. Germline CDR1 MDHEN, CDR2 SYDVKM. V lost 4 bases to trimming and J lost 1 base; unmatched junction nucleotides: 9. CDR3 in DNA: TGTGCCAGCAGTTCCCCAGGGGGCAGGGGGGCCAAAAACATTCAGTACTTC. This gives the protein CASSSPGGRGAKNIQYF.

This clonotype showed up many times. V usage is TRBV7-2 and J usage is TRBJ2-3, with D possibly called TRBD1 or TRBD2 (6 bases each). Trimming removed 9 bases at V and 6 bases at J, with 19 bases between. The V gene's germline CDR1 is SGHTA and CDR2 FQGNSA. The CDR3 contains 14 residues. CDR3 in amino acids: CASSRRGAPDTQYF. The CDR3 DNA reads as TGTGCCAGTAGCCGGAGGGGGGCCCCGGATACGCAGTATTTT.

This clonotype was observed a handful of times. The chain is built from TRBV7-6 and TRBJ1-1; D uncertain. The germline gives CDR1 SGHVS, CDR2 FNYEAQ. Trimming removed 5 bases from V and 1 base from J, with 8 bases in between. This CDR3 spans 13 amino acids. CDR3 sequence: CASSPKGNTEAFF. The CDR3 coding sequence is TGTGCCAGCAGCCCGAAGGGGAACACTGAAGCTTTCTTT.

The chain couples TRBV6-5 to TRBJ2-7, with 7 bases matching TRBD2. Germline CDR1 reads MNHEY; CDR2 reads SVGAGI. CDR3 length equals 15 residues. The V and J ends lost 8 bases and 0 bases, in that order; junction bases with no gene match: 10. CDR3 region: CASVRIGGSSYEQYF. The CDR3 nucleotides read TGTGCCAGCGTCCGAATCGGGGGGAGCTCCTACGAGCAGTACTTC.

This clonotype was detected a few times. CDR3 loop: CASLRTGERDTDTQYF. The CDR3 nucleotides are TGTGCCAGTTTAAGGACAGGGGAGCGAGACACAGATACGCAGTATTTT. The chain employs TRBV19 and TRBJ2-3, with 9 bases lining up with TRBD1. Trimming took 8 bases from V and 2 from J; bases not matched to a gene: 11. This CDR3 spans 16 amino acids. Germline assignment: CDR1 LNHDA and CDR2 SQIVND (reference sequence).

This clonotype was seen repeatedly, ten times or more. The V and J genes are TRBV10-3 and TRBJ1-5; D may be TRBD1 (5 bases). Germline V gives CDR1 ENHRY, CDR2 SYGVKD. Trimming stripped 0 bases from V and 4 bases from J, with 10 bases between. The CDR3 consists of 15 residues. In DNA form, the CDR3 reads TGTGCCATCAGTGAGTCGATCCAGGGAAATCAGCCCCAGCATTTT. It codes for CAISESIQGNQPQHF.

The CDR3 DNA sequence: TGTGCCAGCAGTCAGGGAGAGGCTGGCGGCTACACCTTC. This gives the protein CASSQGEAGGYTF. The chain couples TRBV3-1 to TRBJ1-2, with D tentatively TRBD1 (5 bases). The CDR3 is made up of 13 amino acids. CDR1 and CDR2 (germline): LGHDT, YNNKEL (reference sequence). Trimming removed 6 bases at V and 8 bases at J, with 16 bases between. Full variable domain (rest looked up from reference TRBV3-1 and TRBJ1-2): DTAVSQTPKYLVTQMGNDKSIKCEQNLGHDTMYWYKQDSKKFLKIMFSYNNKELIINETVPNRFSPKSPDKAHLNLHINSLELGDSAVYFCASSQGEAGGYTFGSGTRLTVV.

The chain is built from TRBV6-5 and TRBJ2-5, with D maybe TRBD2 (7 bases). The germline V gene has CDR1 MNHEY and CDR2 SVGAGI. The CDR3 runs to 17 residues. V lost 2 bases and J lost 5, with 21 bases in between. The CDR3 reads CASSYDGLRGGLETQYF. CDR3 nucleotides: TGTGCCAGCAGTTACGACGGTTTGAGGGGGGGATTGGAGACCCAGTACTTC.

This clonotype has a count of ten or more. The CDR3 bases are TGCGCCAGCAGTCGTCAGGGCACCGGGGAGCTGTTTTTT. This codes for CASSRQGTGELFF. The chain recombines TRBV5-1 with TRBJ2-2; D possibly corresponds to TRBD1 (5 bases). The CDR3 covers 13 residues. With 5 bases removed from V and 4 bases from J, the gap between germline ends came to 9 bases. Germline-derived CDR1 and CDR2 are SGHRS and YFSETQ.

There are many counts of this clonotype. The V call is TRBV11-2, the J call TRBJ1-2; unclear D gene. The V gene lost 10 bases and the J gene lost 2 bases, with 14 bases spanning the gap. This CDR3 contains 13 residues. Germline lookup yields CDR1 SGHAT and CDR2 FQNNGV. CDR3 nucleotides: TGTGCCACCAGTAGTTTGAAAAACTATGGCTACACCTTC. It yields the protein CATSSLKNYGYTF.